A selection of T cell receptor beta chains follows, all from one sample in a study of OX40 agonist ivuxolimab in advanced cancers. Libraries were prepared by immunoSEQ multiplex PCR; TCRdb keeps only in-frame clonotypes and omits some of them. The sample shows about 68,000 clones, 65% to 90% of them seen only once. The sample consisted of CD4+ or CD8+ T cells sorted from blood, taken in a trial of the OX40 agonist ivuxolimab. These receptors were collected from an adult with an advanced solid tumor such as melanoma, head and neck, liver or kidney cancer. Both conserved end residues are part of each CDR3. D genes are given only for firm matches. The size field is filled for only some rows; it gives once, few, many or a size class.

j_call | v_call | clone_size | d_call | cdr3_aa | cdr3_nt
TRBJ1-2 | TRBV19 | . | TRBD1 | CASSIDRGINGYTF | TGTGCCAGTAGTATTGACAGGGGAATCAATGGCTACACCTTC
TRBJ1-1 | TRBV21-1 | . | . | CASSKEGLDRPSPMNTEAFF | TGTGCCAGCAGCAAAGAGGGGTTGGATAGGCCCAGTCCCATGAACACTGAAGCTTTCTTT
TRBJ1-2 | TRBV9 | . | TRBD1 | CASSEGTGVNYGYTF | TGTGCCAGCAGCGAGGGGACAGGGGTAAACTATGGCTACACCTTC
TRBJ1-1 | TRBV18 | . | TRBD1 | CASSATGKAFF | TGTGCCAGCTCAGCGACAGGGAAAGCTTTCTTT
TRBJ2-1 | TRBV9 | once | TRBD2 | CASSRSGGRFNKQFF | TGTGCCAGCAGCCGGTCCGGCGGGAGATTTAATAAGCAGTTCTTC
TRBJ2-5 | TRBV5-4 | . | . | CASRRDSLGSETQYF | TGTGCCAGCAGGCGGGACTCTTTGGGGTCAGAGACCCAGTACTTC
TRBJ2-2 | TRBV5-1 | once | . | CASSPGGPANTGELFF | TGCGCCAGCAGCCCCGGCGGGCCCGCGAACACCGGGGAGCTGTTTTTT
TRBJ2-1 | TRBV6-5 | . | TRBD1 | CASSAGTGYNEQFF | TGTGCCAGCAGTGCGGGGACAGGTTACAATGAGCAGTTCTTC
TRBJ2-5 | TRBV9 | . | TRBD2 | CASSVGGLAGQETQYF | TGTGCCAGCAGCGTAGGGGGACTAGCGGGACAAGAGACCCAGTACTTC
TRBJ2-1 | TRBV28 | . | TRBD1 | CASSLTGQGSYNEQFF | TGTGCCAGCAGCCTAACGGGACAGGGTTCCTACAATGAGCAGTTCTTC
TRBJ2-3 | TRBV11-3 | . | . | CASSLEASADTQYF | TGTGCCAGCAGCTTAGAAGCGAGCGCAGATACGCAGTATTTT
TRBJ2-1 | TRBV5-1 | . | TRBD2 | CASARSGSLSVGGNEQFF | TGCGCCAGCGCAAGGAGCGGGAGTTTGAGCGTGGGTGGCAATGAGCAGTTCTTC
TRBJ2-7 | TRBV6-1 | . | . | CASARSRTSYEQYF | TGTGCCAGCGCTAGGAGTAGGACCTCCTACGAGCAGTACTTC
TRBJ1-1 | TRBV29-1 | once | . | CSVQPSRRSYMDTEAFF | TGCAGCGTTCAACCCTCCCGGAGGAGTTATATGGACACTGAAGCTTTCTTT
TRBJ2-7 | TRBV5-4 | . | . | CASSLGGLAQVYEQYF | TGTGCCAGCAGCTTAGGGGGGCTAGCTCAGGTCTACGAGCAGTACTTC
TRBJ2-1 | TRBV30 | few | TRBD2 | CAWNPSGRIGGYNEQFF | TGTGCCTGGAACCCTAGCGGGAGGATCGGCGGGTACAATGAGCAGTTCTTC
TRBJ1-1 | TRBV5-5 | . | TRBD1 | CASSLVGQGRGTEAFF | TGTGCCAGCAGCTTGGTTGGACAGGGTCGGGGTACTGAAGCTTTCTTT
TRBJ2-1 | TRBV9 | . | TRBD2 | CASSAPGLGYNEQFF | TGTGCCAGCAGCGCCCCGGGACTAGGTTACAATGAGCAGTTCTTC
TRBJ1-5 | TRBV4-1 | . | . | CASSQGEGVNQPQHF | TGCGCCAGCAGCCAAGGAGAGGGTGTCAATCAGCCCCAGCATTTT
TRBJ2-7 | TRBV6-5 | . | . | CASSHRDPSSYEQYF | TGTGCCAGCAGCCACAGGGACCCGAGCTCCTACGAGCAGTACTTC
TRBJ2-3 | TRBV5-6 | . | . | CASSWPGPTTTDTQYF | TGTGCCAGCAGCTGGCCGGGCCCTACTACCACAGATACGCAGTATTTT
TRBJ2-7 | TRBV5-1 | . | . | CASRVLWANSYEQYF | TGCGCCAGCAGGGTACTTTGGGCGAACTCCTACGAGCAGTACTTC
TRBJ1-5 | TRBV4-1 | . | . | CASSQDLDGQPQHF | TGCGCCAGCAGCCAAGACCTGGATGGTCAGCCCCAGCATTTT
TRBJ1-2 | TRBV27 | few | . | CASTSSKGQPYYGYTF | TGTGCCAGCACCTCCAGCAAAGGACAGCCGTACTATGGCTACACCTTC
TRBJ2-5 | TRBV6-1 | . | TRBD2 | CASSVTSGSFQETQYF | TGTGCCAGCAGTGTGACTAGCGGGAGTTTCCAAGAGACCCAGTACTTC
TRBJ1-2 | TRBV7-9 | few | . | CASSLRAGQGYTF | TGTGCCAGCAGCCTAAGGGCAGGGCAAGGCTACACCTTC
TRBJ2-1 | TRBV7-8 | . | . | CASSLSLNRGGEQFF | TGTGCCAGCAGTTTGAGTCTAAACAGGGGAGGTGAGCAGTTCTTC
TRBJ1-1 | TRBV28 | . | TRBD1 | CASSHDRGYGTEAFF | TGTGCCAGCAGTCATGACAGGGGTTACGGCACTGAAGCTTTCTTT
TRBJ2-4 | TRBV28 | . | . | CASSLYGSGENIQYF | TGTGCCAGCAGTTTATACGGGAGTGGCGAAAACATTCAGTACTTC